One and the same sample provided the 14 T cell receptor beta chains below, sequenced in a study of cytomegalovirus exposure and HLA in healthy donors. Produced via immunoSEQ multiplex PCR; TCRdb's table is partial and in-frame only. Among under 300,000 clones listed, more than 75% were seen once. Specimen: PBMCs. The receptors shown here come from a woman aged 25 to 39 in good health and CMV-seropositive.

This clone has a single count. The rearrangement links TRBV2 to TRBJ2-3; D is uncertain. The CDR3 is 15 amino acids. V lost 2 bases and J 1 base, leaving 10 bases between the germline ends. From germline, CDR1 is SNHLY and CDR2 FYNNEI. CDR3 nucleotides: TGTGCCAGCAGTGAACGTGGGCCTGGCACAGATACGCAGTATTTT. Protein: CASSERGPGTDTQYF.

V usage is TRBV10-1 and J usage is TRBJ2-5, with D maybe TRBD1 (6 bases). Looked up from germline, CDR1 is WNHNN and CDR2 is SYGVQD (reference sequence). Trimming pared 1 base from V and 5 bases from J, leaving 14 bases between. The CDR3 consists of 15 residues. The CDR3, as DNA: TGCGCCAGCAGTGAGTACAGGGAAGGAGTGGAGACCCAGTACTTC. Translated: CASSEYREGVETQYF.

J is TRBJ1-2 and V is TRBV10-3; 11 bases fit TRBD1. Per germline, CDR1 ENHRY and CDR2 SYGVKD. The CDR3 is 14 amino acids. Germline trimming cut 2 bases from V and 8 bases from J; bases unmatched to any gene: 4. CDR3 nucleotide sequence: TGTGCCATCAGTGAGGCGGGACAGGGGGACGGCTACACCTTC. As protein: CAISEAGQGDGYTF.

The sample holds one count of this clone. The V and J genes are TRBV29-1 and TRBJ2-5, with 7 positions matching TRBD2. The germline V gene encodes CDR1 SQVTM and CDR2 ANQGSEA. With 6 bases clipped from V and 4 bases from J, the junction kept 8 bases outside the gene matches. The CDR3 covers 13 residues. The CDR3 reads CSVVLGLGETQYF. The CDR3, as DNA: TGCAGCGTAGTCTTAGGACTAGGAGAGACCCAGTACTTC.

The gene calls are TRBV28 and TRBJ2-3, with TRBD2 as a possible D gene (7 bases). Trimming stripped 2 bases from V and 2 bases from J, with 14 bases between. The germline gives CDR1 MDHEN, CDR2 SYDVKM. The CDR3 covers 16 residues. CDR3: CASSLEGGLTTDTQYF. The DNA of the CDR3 is TGTGCCAGCAGTTTAGAGGGGGGGCTAACCACAGATACGCAGTATTTT. The full variable domain, completed using reference TRBV28 and TRBJ2-3, is DVKVTQSSRYLVKRTGEKVFLECVQDMDHENMFWYRQDPGLGLRLIYFSYDVKMKEKGDIPEGYSVSREKKERFSLILESASTNQTSMYLCASSLEGGLTTDTQYFGPGTRLTVL.

The J gene is TRBJ2-1, the V gene TRBV20-1; a weak D match, TRBD1 (5 bases). V lost 5 bases to trimming and J lost 10 bases, with 12 bases between them. Germline loops: CDR1 DFQATT, CDR2 SNEGSKA (reference sequence). The CDR3 sequence is 11 residues long. Here the CDR3 DNA reads TGCAGTGCTTTTAGGGGCCTGGAGCAGTTCTTC. It codes for CSAFRGLEQFF.

As DNA, the CDR3 is TGTGCCAGCAGGCTAGCGCGATACAATGAGCAGTTCTTC. Translating it yields CASRLARYNEQFF. The genes are TRBV6-5 and TRBJ2-1; tentative D call: TRBD2 (6 bases). Between the trimmed V and J ends, which lost 6 bases and 4 bases, there was a span of 10 bases. The germline CDR1 and CDR2 sequences are MNHEY and SVGAGI. The CDR3 has 13 residues.

V usage is TRBV2 and J usage is TRBJ1-4; D uncertain. V was clipped by 2 bases and J by 0 bases, with 7 bases between them. Germline loops: CDR1 SNHLY, CDR2 FYNNEI. The CDR3 covers 15 residues. The CDR3 DNA sequence: TGTGCCAGCAGTGAACATCCGGCAACTAATGAAAAACTGTTTTTT. Encoded protein: CASSEHPATNEKLFF.

The rearrangement joins TRBV28 to TRBJ1-2, with a possible D match to TRBD1 (5 bases). From germline, CDR1 is MDHEN and CDR2 SYDVKM. Trimming cost V 6 bases and J 8 bases, with 16 bases left between them. The CDR3 covers 13 residues. CDR3 sequence reads: CASSSSPGIGYTF. CDR3 coding DNA: TGTGCCAGCAGCTCGTCCCCAGGGATCGGCTACACCTTC.

The rearrangement joins TRBV30 to TRBJ2-1, with D unresolved. The CDR3 is 13 amino acids. The V gene's germline CDR1 is GTSNPN and CDR2 SVGIG (reference sequence). Deletions cut 0 bases from V and 4 bases from J, with 7 bases between. CDR3: CAWSVNNYNEQFF. The CDR3 coding sequence is TGTGCCTGGAGTGTAAACAATTACAATGAGCAGTTCTTC.

The chain is built from TRBV4-1 and TRBJ1-1; TRBD1 matches 10 bases. The CDR3 extends over 16 amino acids. Looked up from germline, CDR1 is MGHRA and CDR2 is YSYEKL. Unmatched junction bases numbered 6, after V lost 3 bases and J lost 2 bases. CDR3 residues: CASSQGRQGANTEAFF. Written as DNA, the CDR3 is TGCGCCAGCAGCCAGGGGAGACAGGGGGCCAACACTGAAGCTTTCTTT.

The chain carries TRBV11-2 and TRBJ2-7; TRBD1 aligns across 8 bases. This CDR3 has 15 residues. Per the germline V gene, CDR1 is SGHAT and CDR2 is FQNNGV. The junction had 11 bases not matched to a gene; V was cut back by 5 bases and J by 5 bases. The CDR3 protein is CASSPTRDRLDEQYF. In DNA form, the CDR3 reads TGTGCCAGCAGCCCAACCCGGGACAGGTTAGACGAGCAGTACTTC.

This clone was observed once. The chain joins TRBV7-2 to TRBJ1-2, with no clear D. Germline CDR1 reads SGHTA; CDR2 reads FQGNSA. The V end lost 5 bases, the J end lost 5 bases, and 18 bases lay between the germline ends. The CDR3 length is 15 residues. CDR3 sequence: CASSPEVQTYYGYTF. CDR3 in DNA: TGTGCCAGCAGCCCGGAGGTCCAGACCTATTATGGCTACACCTTC.

On this clone itself: This same CDR3 is encoded by further DNA sequences in the sample. The chain joins TRBV28 to TRBJ1-5, with D possibly being TRBD1 (6 bases). CDR3 length: 14 residues. Per the germline V gene, CDR1 is MDHEN and CDR2 is SYDVKM. V gave up 5 bases and J gave up 4 bases, with 12 bases separating them. In nucleotides, the CDR3 is TGTGCCAGCAGTCTAGGGGGAAGTAATCAGCCCCAGCATTTT. As protein: CASSLGGSNQPQHF.